This is a list of T cell receptor beta chains from one sample in a study of technical replicates of blood from a handful of donors. Clones were sequenced by immunoSEQ multiplex PCR, and TCRdb holds only the in-frame ones, with some missing. The sample has 80,000 to 95,000 clones; about 97% are singletons. The material sequenced was T cells isolated from PBMCs. All receptors come from a human donor in good health. Each CDR3 is given with its conserved first and last residue. Each record gives: J gene, V gene, clone size, D gene, CDR3 DNA, CDR3 protein. The D gene is left open where the match is weak. Expanded clones are given a class, and other clones once, few, many or no size at all.

TRBJ2-7 TRBV5-6 NA NA TGTGCCAGCAGCTTAACTTTCGTCGAAGAGCAGTACTTC CASSLTFVEEQYF
TRBJ1-4 TRBV10-1 NA TRBD1 TGCGCCAGCAGTGATGGGACAGGGGTAGAAAAACTGTTTTTT CASSDGTGVEKLFF
TRBJ2-1 TRBV6-1 NA TRBD2 TGTGCCAGCAGGGGGAGTACTAGCGGGAGGGGTGAGCAGTTCTTC CASRGSTSGRGEQFF
TRBJ2-2 TRBV7-2 NA NA TGTGCCAGCAAGTGGCAGGTCAACACCGGGGAGCTGTTTTTT CASKWQVNTGELFF
TRBJ1-2 TRBV9 NA NA TGTGCCAGCAGCGCACCCCCGGGAGGGAAGGGCTACACCTTC CASSAPPGGKGYTF
TRBJ2-7 TRBV6-6 NA TRBD1 TGTGCCAGCAGTTTAGGACAGGGTGCCCACGAGCAGTACTTC CASSLGQGAHEQYF
TRBJ2-1 TRBV7-3 NA TRBD2 TGTGCCAGCAGCTTATTCGGCAGCGGGAGCGGCTATGAGCAGTTCTTC CASSLFGSGSGYEQFF
TRBJ1-2 TRBV9 NA NA TGTGCCAGCAGCCTATCGAGCGGCCCCCTTAACTATGGCTACACCTTC CASSLSSGPLNYGYTF
TRBJ2-1 TRBV30 NA NA TGTGCCTGGAGTCTGGCTTTCGAATACAATGAGCAGTTCTTC CAWSLAFEYNEQFF
TRBJ2-7 TRBV9 NA NA TGTGCCAGCAGCGCTACCGGGACTGCCTCCTACGAGCAGTACTTC CASSATGTASYEQYF
TRBJ2-5 TRBV7-2 NA NA TGTGCCAGCAGCTTTCCTGGAGGGGAGACCCAGTACTTC CASSFPGGETQYF
TRBJ2-3 TRBV28 NA NA TGTGCCAGCAGTTTGGCAGGGTATGGGGCAGATACGCAGTATTTT CASSLAGYGADTQYF
TRBJ2-5 TRBV1 NA NA TGCACCAGCAGCCAAGGTCCTACAGGGTGTAAGCGGGAGGATCGGTACCAAGAGACCCAGTACTTC CTSSQGPTGCKREDRYQETQYF
TRBJ1-2 TRBV29-1 NA TRBD1 TGCAGCGGTTATACAGGGGCCTATGGCTACACCTTC CSGYTGAYGYTF
TRBJ2-5 TRBV5-4 NA NA TGTGCCAGCAGATCCTCCAGGATATTAGAGACCCAGTACTTC CASRSSRILETQYF
TRBJ2-7 TRBV6-5 NA TRBD1 TGTGCCAGCAGTTACTCGAGTGCGACAGGGAGCTACGAGCAGTACTTC CASSYSSATGSYEQYF
TRBJ2-7 TRBV9 NA TRBD2 TGTGCCAGCAGCGTGGTCGGGACTAGCGCCGACGAGCAGTACTTC CASSVVGTSADEQYF
TRBJ2-7 TRBV27 NA TRBD2 TGTGCCAGCAGTCCCGGGACTAGCGGGACTAACGAGCAGTACTTC CASSPGTSGTNEQYF
TRBJ2-1 TRBV2 NA NA TGTGCCAGCAGTAGCGCTCTCTCTTTCAATGAGCAGTTCTTC CASSSALSFNEQFF
TRBJ2-5 TRBV30 NA TRBD2 TGTGCCTGGAGCGCCGGGACTACGAGGATAGAGACCCAGTACTTC CAWSAGTTRIETQYF
TRBJ2-7 TRBV10-2 NA NA TGCGCCAGCAGTGCCACCTACGAGCAGTACTTC CASSATYEQYF
TRBJ2-1 TRBV4-1 NA TRBD2 TGCGCCAGCAGCCGGATTTACGCTGGCGGGGGTGTTAGCTCCTACAATGAGCAGTTCTTC CASSRIYAGGGVSSYNEQFF
TRBJ2-3 TRBV6-5 NA NA TGTGCCAGCAGGCCAACAGGGTTTTCGGGTGATACGCAGTATTTT CASRPTGFSGDTQYF
TRBJ1-3 TRBV6-4 NA TRBD1 TGTGCCAGCAGTAGCGGACAGGGAATAGGTAACACCATATATTTT CASSSGQGIGNTIYF
TRBJ2-1 TRBV5-1 NA TRBD2 TGCGCCAGCAGCTTAGGGACTAGCGGGGTTTACAATGAGCAGTTCTTC CASSLGTSGVYNEQFF
TRBJ1-3 TRBV18 NA NA TGTGCCAGCTCACCACCGGTGCAGGGTCGAAACACCATATATTTT CASSPPVQGRNTIYF
TRBJ1-1 TRBV15 NA TRBD1 TGTGCCACCAGCAGAACCCCTACAGGGGTGGTCACTGAAGCTTTCTTT CATSRTPTGVVTEAFF
TRBJ1-1 TRBV5-1 NA NA TGCGCCAGCAGGTCGAGCGGGGTCTTGAACACTGAAGCTTTCTTT CASRSSGVLNTEAFF
TRBJ1-1 TRBV18 once NA TGTGCCAGCTCACCCGTTTCTTCCGGGGAAGCTTTCTTT CASSPVSSGEAFF
TRBJ1-1 TRBV11-2 NA NA TGTGCCAGCAGCTTAGTCAGGACTGAAGCTTTCTTT CASSLVRTEAFF
TRBJ2-5 TRBV12-5 once TRBD1 TGTGCTAGTGGACGACAGGGTGACCAAGAGACCCAGTACTTC CASGRQGDQETQYF
TRBJ2-5 TRBV6-6 NA TRBD2 TGTGCCAGCAGTTACAGCATGGCGGGAGTCTCGGAGACCCAGTACTTC CASSYSMAGVSETQYF
TRBJ2-3 TRBV7-3 NA NA TGTGCCAGCAGCTTAAAGCCAGGGAGGTCAGATACGCAGTATTTT CASSLKPGRSDTQYF
TRBJ1-2 TRBV13 NA NA TGTGCCAGCAGCTTAGAGCAGGGTGACTATGGCTACACCTTC CASSLEQGDYGYTF
TRBJ2-7 TRBV4-1 once TRBD2 TGCGCCAGCAGCCAACCTAGCGGGAGCTACGAGCAGTACTTC CASSQPSGSYEQYF
TRBJ1-1 TRBV6-5 NA TRBD1 TGTGCCAGCAAAATCACAGGGGGCATGAACACTGAAGCTTTCTTT CASKITGGMNTEAFF
TRBJ2-5 TRBV5-1 once NA TGCGCCAGCAGCTCAAAAGAGACCCAGTACTTC CASSSKETQYF
TRBJ1-2 TRBV10-1 NA NA TGCGCCCATCACGGGGGAGGCTACACCTTC CAHHGGGYTF
TRBJ1-2 TRBV9 NA NA TGTGCCAGCAGCGCCGGGGGTCATTATGGCTACACCTTC CASSAGGHYGYTF
TRBJ2-7 TRBV18 NA TRBD1 TGTGCCAGCTTACCGGGACAGGGGCATCACGAGCAGTACTTC CASLPGQGHHEQYF
TRBJ1-1 TRBV6-5 NA NA TGTGCCAGCAGTCGGGACACTAGCACTGAAGCTTTCTTT CASSRDTSTEAFF
TRBJ1-1 TRBV7-2 NA NA TGTGCCAGCAGCCTCAGGGTTGGCACTGAAGCTTTCTTT CASSLRVGTEAFF
TRBJ2-1 TRBV7-7 NA NA TGTGCTAGCAGCTTAGGGGTTCACGGGAAATGGAATGAGCAGTTCTTC CASSLGVHGKWNEQFF
TRBJ2-7 TRBV4-1 NA TRBD1 TGCGCCAGCAGCCAACTAACAATCCAGGACAGGGGCGAGCAGTACTTC CASSQLTIQDRGEQYF
TRBJ2-1 TRBV13 once TRBD2 TGTGCCAGCAGCTTATGGCTAGCGGGAGGGATAGACAATGAGCAGTTCTTC CASSLWLAGGIDNEQFF
TRBJ1-2 TRBV7-9 NA NA TGTGCCAGCAGCTTAACAGGGAAAGCGGCCTATGGCTACACCTTC CASSLTGKAAYGYTF
TRBJ1-1 TRBV6-5 NA NA TGTGCCAGCAGTTACGGGGCGTCTAAAGCTTTCTTT CASSYGASKAFF
TRBJ1-2 TRBV9 NA TRBD1 TGTGCCAGCAGCGCCTCTCGGGACAGGGGGCATGGCTACACCTTC CASSASRDRGHGYTF
TRBJ1-1 TRBV28 NA NA TGTGCCAGCAGTTTAACAGGGAACACTGAAGCTTTCTTT CASSLTGNTEAFF
TRBJ1-3 TRBV28 NA NA TGTGCCAGCAGTTTAGCAGGTTACCTTTCTGGAAACACCATATATTTT CASSLAGYLSGNTIYF
TRBJ1-1 TRBV19 NA NA TGTGCCAGTAGTATACTATCTCAGGGTGAGGCTTTCTTT CASSILSQGEAFF
TRBJ1-5 TRBV2 few NA TGTGCCAGCACAGGGGAGGGTCAGCCCCAGCATTTT CASTGEGQPQHF